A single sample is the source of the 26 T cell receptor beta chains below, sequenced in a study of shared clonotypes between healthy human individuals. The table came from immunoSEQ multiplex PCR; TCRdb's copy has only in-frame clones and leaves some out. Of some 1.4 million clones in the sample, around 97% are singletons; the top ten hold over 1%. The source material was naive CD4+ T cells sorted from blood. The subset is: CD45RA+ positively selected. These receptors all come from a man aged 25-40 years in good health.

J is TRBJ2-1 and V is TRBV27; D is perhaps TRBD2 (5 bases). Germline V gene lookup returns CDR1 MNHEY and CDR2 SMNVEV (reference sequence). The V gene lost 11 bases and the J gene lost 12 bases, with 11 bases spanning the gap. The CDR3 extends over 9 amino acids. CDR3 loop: CAQTAGQFF. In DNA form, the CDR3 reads TGTGCCCAGACCGCGGGGCAGTTCTTC.

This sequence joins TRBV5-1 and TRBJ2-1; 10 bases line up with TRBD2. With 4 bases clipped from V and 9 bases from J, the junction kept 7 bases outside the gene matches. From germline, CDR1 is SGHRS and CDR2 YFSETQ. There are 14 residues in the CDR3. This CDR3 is CASSASGRGAEQFF. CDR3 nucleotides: TGCGCCAGCAGCGCAAGCGGGAGGGGCGCTGAGCAGTTCTTC.

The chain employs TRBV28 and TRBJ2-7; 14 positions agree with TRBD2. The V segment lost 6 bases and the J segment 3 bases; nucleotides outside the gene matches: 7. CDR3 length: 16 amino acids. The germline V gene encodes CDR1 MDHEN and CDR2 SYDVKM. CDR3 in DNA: TGTGCCAGCAGGGCCGGGACTAGCGGGAGTAGCTACGAGCAGTACTTC. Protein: CASRAGTSGSSYEQYF.

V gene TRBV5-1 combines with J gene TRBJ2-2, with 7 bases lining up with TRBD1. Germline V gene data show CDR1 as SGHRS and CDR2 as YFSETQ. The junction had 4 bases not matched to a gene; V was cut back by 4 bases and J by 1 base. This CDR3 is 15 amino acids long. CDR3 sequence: CASSPRTGNTGELFF. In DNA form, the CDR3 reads TGCGCCAGCAGCCCGAGGACAGGGAACACCGGGGAGCTGTTTTTT.

CDR3 DNA: TGTGCCAGCAGCCCGCAGGGTTGGGAGGGCACAGATACGCAGTATTTT. It translates to CASSPQGWEGTDTQYF. The V call is TRBV5-4, the J call TRBJ2-3; D is possibly TRBD2 (6 bases). V gave up 4 bases and J gave up 1 base, with 16 bases separating them. Germline lookup yields CDR1 SGHNT and CDR2 YYREEE (reference sequence). This CDR3 region has 16 residues.

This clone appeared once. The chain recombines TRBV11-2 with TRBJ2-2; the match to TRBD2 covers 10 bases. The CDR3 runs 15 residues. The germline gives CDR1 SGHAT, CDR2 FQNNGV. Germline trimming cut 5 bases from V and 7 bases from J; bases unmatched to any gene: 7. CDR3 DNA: TGTGCCAGCAGCCCTAGCGGGAGAGGAAGCGGGGAGCTGTTTTTT. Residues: CASSPSGRGSGELFF.

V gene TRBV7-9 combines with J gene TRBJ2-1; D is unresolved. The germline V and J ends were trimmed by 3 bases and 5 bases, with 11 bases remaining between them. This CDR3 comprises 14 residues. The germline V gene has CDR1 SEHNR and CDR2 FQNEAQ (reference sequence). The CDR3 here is CASSFSRRDNEQFF. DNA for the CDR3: TGTGCCAGCAGCTTTTCGAGGAGAGACAATGAGCAGTTCTTC.

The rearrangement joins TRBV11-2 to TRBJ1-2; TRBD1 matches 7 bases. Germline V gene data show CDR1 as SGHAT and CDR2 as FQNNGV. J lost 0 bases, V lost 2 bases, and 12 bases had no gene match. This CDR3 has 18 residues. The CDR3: CASSLFWDRQGSNYGYTF. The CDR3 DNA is TGTGCCAGCAGCTTATTCTGGGACCGACAGGGATCTAACTATGGCTACACCTTC.

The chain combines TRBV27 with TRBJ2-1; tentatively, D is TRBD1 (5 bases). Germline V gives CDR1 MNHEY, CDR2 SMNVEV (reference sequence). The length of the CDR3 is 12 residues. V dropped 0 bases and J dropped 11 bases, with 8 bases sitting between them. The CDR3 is CASSLSWGKQFF. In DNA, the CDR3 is TGTGCCAGCAGTTTATCGTGGGGCAAGCAGTTCTTC.

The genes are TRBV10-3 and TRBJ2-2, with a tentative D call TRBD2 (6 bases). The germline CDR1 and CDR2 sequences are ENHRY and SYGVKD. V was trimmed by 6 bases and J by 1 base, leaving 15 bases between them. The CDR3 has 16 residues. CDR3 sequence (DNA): TGTGCCATCAGGTCGCGGTGGGGGGAGAACACCGGGGAGCTGTTTTTT. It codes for CAIRSRWGENTGELFF.

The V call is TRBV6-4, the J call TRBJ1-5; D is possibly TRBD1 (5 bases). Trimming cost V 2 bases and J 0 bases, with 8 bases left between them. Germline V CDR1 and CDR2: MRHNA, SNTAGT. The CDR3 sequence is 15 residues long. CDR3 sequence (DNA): TGTGCCAGCAGTGACAGGGGCTATAGCAATCAGCCCCAGCATTTT. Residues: CASSDRGYSNQPQHF.

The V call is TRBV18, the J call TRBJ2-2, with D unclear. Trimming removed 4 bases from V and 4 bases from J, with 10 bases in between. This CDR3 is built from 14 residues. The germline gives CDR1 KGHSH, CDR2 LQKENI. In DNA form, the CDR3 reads TGTGCCAGCTCACAGACGGCTGGCACCGGGGAGCTGTTTTTT. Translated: CASSQTAGTGELFF.

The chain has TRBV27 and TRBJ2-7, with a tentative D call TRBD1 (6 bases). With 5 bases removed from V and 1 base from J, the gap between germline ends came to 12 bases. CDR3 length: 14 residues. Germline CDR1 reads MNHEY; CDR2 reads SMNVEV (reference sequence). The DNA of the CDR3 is TGTGCCAGCAGTCTAAACAGGGTGTCCTACGAGCAGTACTTC. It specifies CASSLNRVSYEQYF.

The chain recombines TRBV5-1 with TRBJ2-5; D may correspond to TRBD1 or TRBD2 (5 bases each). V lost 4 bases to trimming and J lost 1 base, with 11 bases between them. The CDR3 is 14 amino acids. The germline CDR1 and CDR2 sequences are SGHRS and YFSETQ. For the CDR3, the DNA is TGCGCCAGCAGCCCGGGACGGAGCCAAGAGACCCAGTACTTC. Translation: CASSPGRSQETQYF.

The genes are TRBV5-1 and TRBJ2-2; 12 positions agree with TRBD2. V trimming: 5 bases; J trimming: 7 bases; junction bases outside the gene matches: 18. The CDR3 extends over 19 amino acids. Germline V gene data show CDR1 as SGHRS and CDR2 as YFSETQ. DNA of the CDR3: TGCGCCAGCAGGTGGCCACCGACTAGCGGGAGAGGTTGGGACGGGGAGCTGTTTTTT. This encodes CASRWPPTSGRGWDGELFF.

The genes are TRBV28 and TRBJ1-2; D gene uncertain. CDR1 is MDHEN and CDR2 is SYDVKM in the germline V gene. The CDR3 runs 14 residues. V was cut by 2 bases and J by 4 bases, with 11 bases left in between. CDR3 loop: CASSLPERFYGYTF. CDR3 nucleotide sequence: TGTGCCAGCAGTTTACCGGAACGGTTCTATGGCTACACCTTC.

CDR3 sequence (DNA): TGTGCCAGCAGCCCGGGACAGGGATCTCAGCCCCAGCATTTT. This sequence encodes CASSPGQGSQPQHF. The chain joins TRBV7-9 to TRBJ1-5, with 9 bases that match TRBD1. This CDR3 comprises 14 residues. V shed 5 bases and J 6 bases; nucleotides not matched to a gene: 5. Germline V lookup: CDR1 SEHNR, CDR2 FQNEAQ (reference sequence).

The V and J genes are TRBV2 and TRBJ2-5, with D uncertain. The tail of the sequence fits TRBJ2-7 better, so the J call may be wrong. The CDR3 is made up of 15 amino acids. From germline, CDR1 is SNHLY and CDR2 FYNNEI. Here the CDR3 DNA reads TGTGCCAGCAGTGTCCCAGTAACCGTGGCCTACGAGCAGTACTTC. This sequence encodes CASSVPVTVAYEQYF.

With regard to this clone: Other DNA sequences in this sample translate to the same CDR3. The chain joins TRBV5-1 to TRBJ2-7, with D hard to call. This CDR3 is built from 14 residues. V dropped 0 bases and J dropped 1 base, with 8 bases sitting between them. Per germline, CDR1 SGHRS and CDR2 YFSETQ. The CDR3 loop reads CASSLGTVSYEQYF. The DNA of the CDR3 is TGCGCCAGCAGCTTGGGCACGGTTTCCTACGAGCAGTACTTC.

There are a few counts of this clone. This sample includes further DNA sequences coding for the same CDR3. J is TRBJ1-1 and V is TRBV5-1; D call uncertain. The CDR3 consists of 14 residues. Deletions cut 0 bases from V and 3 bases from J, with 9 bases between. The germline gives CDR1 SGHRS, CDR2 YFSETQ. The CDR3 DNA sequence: TGCGCCAGCAGCTTGGGGTTCGGGGACACTGAAGCTTTCTTT. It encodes CASSLGFGDTEAFF.

Written as DNA, the CDR3 is TGTGCCAGCAGTCTACGACTAGCGGGAGGGCAAGAGACCCAGTACTTC. Translated: CASSLRLAGGQETQYF. J is TRBJ2-5 and V is TRBV28, with 14 bases that match TRBD2. Trimming removed 5 bases from V and 2 bases from J; junction bases left unmatched: 4. In germline, CDR1 is MDHEN, CDR2 SYDVKM. The CDR3 has 16 residues.

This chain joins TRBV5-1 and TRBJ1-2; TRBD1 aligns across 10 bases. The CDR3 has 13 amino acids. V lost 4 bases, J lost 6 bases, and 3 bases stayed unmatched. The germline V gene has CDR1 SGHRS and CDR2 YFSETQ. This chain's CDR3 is CASSPGQGDGYTF. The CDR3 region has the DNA TGCGCCAGCAGCCCCGGACAGGGGGATGGCTACACCTTC.

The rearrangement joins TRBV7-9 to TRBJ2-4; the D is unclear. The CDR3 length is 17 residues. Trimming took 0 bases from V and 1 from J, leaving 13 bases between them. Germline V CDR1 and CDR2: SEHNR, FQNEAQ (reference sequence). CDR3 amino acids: CASSLASRFLAKNIQYF. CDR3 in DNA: TGTGCCAGCAGCTTAGCAAGTAGGTTTCTCGCCAAAAACATTCAGTACTTC.

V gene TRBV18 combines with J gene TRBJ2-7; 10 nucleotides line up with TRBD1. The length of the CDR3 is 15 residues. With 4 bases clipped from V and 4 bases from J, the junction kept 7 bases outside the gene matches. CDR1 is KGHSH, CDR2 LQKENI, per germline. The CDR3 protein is CASSQGQGEGYEQYF. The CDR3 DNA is TGTGCCAGCTCACAAGGACAGGGGGAAGGTTACGAGCAGTACTTC.

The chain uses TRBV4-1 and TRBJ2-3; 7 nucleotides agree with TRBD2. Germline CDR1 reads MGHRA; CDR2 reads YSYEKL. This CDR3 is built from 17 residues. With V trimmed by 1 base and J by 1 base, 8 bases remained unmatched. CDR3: CASSQGLAAPRTDTQYF. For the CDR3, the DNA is TGCGCCAGCAGCCAAGGGCTAGCGGCCCCCCGCACAGATACGCAGTATTTT.

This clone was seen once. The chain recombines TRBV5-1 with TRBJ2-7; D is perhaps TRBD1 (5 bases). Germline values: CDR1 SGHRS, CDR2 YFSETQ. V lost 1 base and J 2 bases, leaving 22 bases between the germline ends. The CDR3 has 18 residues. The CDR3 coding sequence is TGCGCCAGCAGCTTGAGTCCCACCCCTCCCAGGGCCGCCTACGAGCAGTACTTC. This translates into CASSLSPTPPRAAYEQYF. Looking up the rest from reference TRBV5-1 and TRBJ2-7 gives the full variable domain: KAGVTQTPRYLIKTRGQQVTLSCSPISGHRSVSWYQQTPGQGLQFLFEYFSETQRNKGNFPGRFSGRQFSNSRSEMNVSTLELGDSALYLCASSLSPTPPRAAYEQYFGPGTRLTVT.